This is a list of T cell receptor beta chains from one sample in a study of technical replicates of blood from a handful of donors. Repertoires were generated with immunoSEQ multiplex PCR, while TCRdb's copy carries only in-frame clones and drops some. Found here are approximately 81,000 clones, 80% to 90% of them singletons; the top ten hold 3.5% to 4%. Sequencing input: PBMCs. These receptor sequences come from a human donor in good health. Some clones in this sample may be carry-over from other donors' samples. Both conserved end residues are part of each CDR3. D genes are given only for firm matches. The size field is filled for only some rows; it gives once, few, many or a size class.

>TRBV5-1|TRBJ2-1|NA|NA
CASSLGQGNNEQFF
TGCGCCAGCAGCTTGGGGCAGGGAAACAATGAGCAGTTCTTC
>TRBV6-4|TRBJ2-2|TRBD2|NA
CPFLGGRTGELFF
TGTCCCTTTCTTGGCGGGAGGACCGGGGAGCTGTTTTTT
>TRBV5-4|TRBJ1-2|NA|NA
CASSLTGHGSGYTF
TGTGCCAGCAGCTTGACCGGACACGGAAGCGGCTACACCTTC
>TRBV4-1|TRBJ1-4|NA|NA
CASSQDPGEKLFF
TGCGCCAGCAGCCAAGATCCCGGTGAAAAACTGTTTTTT
>TRBV7-3|TRBJ1-2|TRBD1|NA
CASSLRQGSGYTF
TGTGCCAGCAGCTTACGACAGGGGAGTGGCTACACCTTC
>TRBV4-3|TRBJ2-1|NA|NA
CASSQDGTGSLGSEQFF
TGCGCCAGCAGCCAAGATGGAACGGGAAGCCTCGGCAGTGAGCAGTTCTTC
>TRBV6-1|TRBJ1-2|NA|few
CASSGATYGYTF
TGTGCCAGCAGTGGGGCCACCTATGGCTACACCTTC
>TRBV4-1|TRBJ1-4|NA|NA
CASSQVGLPGEKLFF
TGCGCCAGCAGCCAGGTAGGACTCCCCGGGGAAAAACTGTTTTTT
>TRBV6-5|TRBJ1-4|NA|once
CASSYSNQGREKLFF
TGTGCCAGCAGTTACTCGAATCAGGGAAGGGAAAAACTGTTTTTT
>TRBV29-1|TRBJ2-1|NA|few
CSVEDLGRAYNEQFF
TGCAGCGTTGAAGATCTGGGCAGGGCCTACAATGAGCAGTTCTTC
>TRBV2|TRBJ1-2|TRBD1|NA
CASRTGVALFEGYTF
TGTGCCAGCCGGACAGGGGTTGCCTTGTTCGAAGGCTACACCTTC